This T cell receptor (beta chain) was observed in a study of blood T cell repertoires in COVID-19 (dated by TCRdb to the early 2020s). Background on the whole study: Collaborator samples came from the United States, Italy and Spain and covered acute and convalescent phases of COVID-19. The material from the prospective study consisted of cDNA or gDNA derived from T cells, B-cell-depleted T cells, or PBMCs. Deeply sampled blood TCRbeta repertoires from subjects exposed to, actively infected with, or recovered from COVID-19 were included in the dataset. The repertoires were released in a freely available public database intended as a resource for research on the immune response to SARS-CoV-2. Samples were obtained from the ongoing ImmuneRACE study (first 160 participants) and from over 1,000 subjects provided by 6 global collaborators. The sample metadata nearly always contained a de-identified subject ID, COVID-19 status, age in years and sex. HLA class I and class II types, where available, came from metadata supplied by the sample provider rather than from assay-based typing.

There are 16 amino acids in the CDR3, from cysteine to phenylalanine inclusive. Only the CDR3 part of the read is kept: 48 bases, read in frame from the first base. CDR1 and CDR2, per the germline V gene (reference sequence), are LNHDA and SQIVND. After removal of 3 bases from V and 6 bases from J, the junction retains 6 bases not matched to a gene. A note on this clone: No antigen is known for it. The record has no base qualities; no much larger clone is one base away.

On the study overall, not on this receptor specifically: How much clinical and demographic metadata was included differed by source and by participant, and the metadata was provided uncurated.

TCRbeta CDR3 regions were amplified from genomic DNA using the immunoSEQ Assay, a bias-controlled multiplex PCR. The original pipeline was this. Nucleated cell counts per sample were estimated from amplification of reference gene primers within the assay. To quantify the absolute abundance of each unique TCRbeta CDR3 rearrangement, sequence reads were collapsed and filtered. Productive Simpson clonality was computed per sample as the square root of Simpson's diversity index over productive rearrangements. TCRdb obtained this table from immuneACCESS and retained in-frame rearrangements with V and J assigned. These tables miss some clones; where compared with another copy, unresolved V genes account for less than half of the shortfall, and the remainder is unexplained. The V and J calls and clone size were taken over from that table, and D and trimming were inferred from the DNA. The sample yields around 150,000 clones; approximately 80% were counted once. The ten largest make up approximately 9.5% of the sample.

Whole blood was collected in K2EDTA tubes by collaborating institutions according to the institutions' own protocols. For TCRbeta analysis, collaborators shipped samples as frozen whole blood, isolated PBMCs, or DNA extracted from either of those sample types. The sequence was collected from an elderly woman in a cohort sampled during active or convalescent COVID-19. Specimen: peripheral blood. The V and J segments used are TRBV19 and TRBJ1-5; TRBD1 fits 12 bases in the junction. The DNA reads TGTGCCAGTAGTATTCTGGGACAGGGGGCATTTCAGCCCCAGCATTTT. Translated, it reads CASSILGQGAFQPQHF.